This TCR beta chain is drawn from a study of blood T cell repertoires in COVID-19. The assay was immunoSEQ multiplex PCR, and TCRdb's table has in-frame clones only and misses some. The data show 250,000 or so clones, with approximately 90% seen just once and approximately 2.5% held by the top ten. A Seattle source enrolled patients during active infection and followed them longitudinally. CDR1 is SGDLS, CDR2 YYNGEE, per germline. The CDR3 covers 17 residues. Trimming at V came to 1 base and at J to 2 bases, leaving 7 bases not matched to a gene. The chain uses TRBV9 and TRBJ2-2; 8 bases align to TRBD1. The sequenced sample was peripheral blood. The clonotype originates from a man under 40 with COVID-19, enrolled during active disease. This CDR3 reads CASSVQVTGDNTGELFF. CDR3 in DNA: TGTGCCAGCAGCGTACAGGTGACAGGGGATAACACCGGGGAGCTGTTTTTT.